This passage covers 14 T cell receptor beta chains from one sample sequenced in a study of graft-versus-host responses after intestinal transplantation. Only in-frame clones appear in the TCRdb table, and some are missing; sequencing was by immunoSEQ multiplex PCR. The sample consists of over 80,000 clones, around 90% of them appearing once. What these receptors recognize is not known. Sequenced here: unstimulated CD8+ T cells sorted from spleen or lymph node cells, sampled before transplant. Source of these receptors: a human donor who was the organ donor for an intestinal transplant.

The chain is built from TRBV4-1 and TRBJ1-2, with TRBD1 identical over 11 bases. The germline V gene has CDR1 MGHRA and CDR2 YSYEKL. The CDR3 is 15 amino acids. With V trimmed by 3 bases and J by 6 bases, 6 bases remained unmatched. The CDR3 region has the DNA TGCGCCAGCAGCCATCTCACGGACAGGGGGCATGGCTACACCTTC. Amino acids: CASSHLTDRGHGYTF.

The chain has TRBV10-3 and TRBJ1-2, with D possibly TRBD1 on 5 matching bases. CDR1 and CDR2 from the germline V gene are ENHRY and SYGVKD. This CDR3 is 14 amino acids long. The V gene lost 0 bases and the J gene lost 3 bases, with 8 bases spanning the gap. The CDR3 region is CAISESEGYYGYTF. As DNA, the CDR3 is TGTGCCATCAGTGAGTCGGAGGGGTACTATGGCTACACCTTC.

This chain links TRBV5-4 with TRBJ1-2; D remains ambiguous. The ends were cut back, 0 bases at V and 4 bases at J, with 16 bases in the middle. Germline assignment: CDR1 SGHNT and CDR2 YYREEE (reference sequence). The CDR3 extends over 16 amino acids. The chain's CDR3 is CASSLVAVSVSYGYTF. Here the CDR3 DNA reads TGTGCCAGCAGCTTGGTGGCAGTCAGCGTTAGCTATGGCTACACCTTC.

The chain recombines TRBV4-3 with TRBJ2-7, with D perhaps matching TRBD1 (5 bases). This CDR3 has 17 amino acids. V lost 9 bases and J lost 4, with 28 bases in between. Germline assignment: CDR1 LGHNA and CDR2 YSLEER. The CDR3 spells CASLRHRSSHKPYEQYF. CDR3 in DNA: TGCGCCAGTCTCCGCCACAGGTCGTCGCATAAACCGTACGAGCAGTACTTC.

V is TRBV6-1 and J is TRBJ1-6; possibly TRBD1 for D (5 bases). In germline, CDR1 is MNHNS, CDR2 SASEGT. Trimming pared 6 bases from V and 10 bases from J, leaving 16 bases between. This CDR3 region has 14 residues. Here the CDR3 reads CASSTQEEVSPLHF. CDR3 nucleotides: TGTGCCAGCAGCACACAGGAAGAAGTATCACCCCTCCACTTT.

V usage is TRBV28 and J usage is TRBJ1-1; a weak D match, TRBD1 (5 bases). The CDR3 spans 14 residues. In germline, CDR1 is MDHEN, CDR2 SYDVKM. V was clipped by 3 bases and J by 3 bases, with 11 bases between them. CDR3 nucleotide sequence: TGTGCCAGCAGTTTGAGCAGGGTAGACACTGAAGCTTTCTTT. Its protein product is CASSLSRVDTEAFF.

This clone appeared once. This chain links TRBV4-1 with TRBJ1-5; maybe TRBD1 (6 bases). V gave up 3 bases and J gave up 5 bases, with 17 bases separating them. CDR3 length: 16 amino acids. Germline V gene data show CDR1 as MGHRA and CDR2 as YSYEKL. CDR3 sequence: CASSQVQGGNYQPQHF. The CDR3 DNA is TGCGCCAGCAGCCAGGTACAAGGGGGAAATTATCAGCCCCAGCATTTT.

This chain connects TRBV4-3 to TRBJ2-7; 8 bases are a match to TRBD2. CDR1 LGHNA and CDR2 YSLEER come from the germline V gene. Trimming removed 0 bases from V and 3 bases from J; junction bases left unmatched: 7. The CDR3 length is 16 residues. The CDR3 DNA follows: TGCGCCAGCAGCCAAGAGGACAGCGGGGGAGTCTACGAGCAGTACTTC. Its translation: CASSQEDSGGVYEQYF.

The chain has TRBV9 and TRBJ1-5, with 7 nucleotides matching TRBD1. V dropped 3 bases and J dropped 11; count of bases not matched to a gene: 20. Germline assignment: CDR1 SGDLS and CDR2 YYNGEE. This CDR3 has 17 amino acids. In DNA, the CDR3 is TGTGCCAGCAGCGCAACCGGGACAGATTACGGGACAACGGCCCAGCATTTT. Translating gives CASSATGTDYGTTAQHF.

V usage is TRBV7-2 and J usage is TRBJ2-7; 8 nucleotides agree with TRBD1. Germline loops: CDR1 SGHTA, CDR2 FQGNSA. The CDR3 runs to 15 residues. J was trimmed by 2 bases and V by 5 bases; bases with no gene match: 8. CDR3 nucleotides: TGTGCCAGCAGCCCGGACAGGGCGGCCGCCTACGAGCAGTACTTC. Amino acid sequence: CASSPDRAAAYEQYF.

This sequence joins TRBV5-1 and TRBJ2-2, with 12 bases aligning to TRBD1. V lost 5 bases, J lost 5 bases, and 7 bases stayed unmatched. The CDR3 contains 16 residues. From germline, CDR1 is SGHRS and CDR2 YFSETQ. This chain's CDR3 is CASSWPGQGATGELFF. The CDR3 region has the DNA TGCGCCAGCAGTTGGCCGGGACAGGGGGCTACCGGGGAGCTGTTTTTT. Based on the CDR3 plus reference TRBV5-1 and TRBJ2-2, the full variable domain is KAGVTQTPRYLIKTRGQQVTLSCSPISGHRSVSWYQQTPGQGLQFLFEYFSETQRNKGNFPGRFSGRQFSNSRSEMNVSTLELGDSALYLCASSWPGQGATGELFFGEGSRLTVL.

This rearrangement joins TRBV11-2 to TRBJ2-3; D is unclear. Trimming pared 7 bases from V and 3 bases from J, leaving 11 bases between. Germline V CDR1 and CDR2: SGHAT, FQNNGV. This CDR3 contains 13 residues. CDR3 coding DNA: TGTGCCAGCAAGGAGACCATGACAGATACGCAGTATTTT. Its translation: CASKETMTDTQYF.

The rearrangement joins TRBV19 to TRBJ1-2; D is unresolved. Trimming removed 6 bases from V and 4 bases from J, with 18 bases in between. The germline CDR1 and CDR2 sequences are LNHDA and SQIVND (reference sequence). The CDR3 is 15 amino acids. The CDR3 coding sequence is TGTGCCAGTAGGACCCCCCAGGAGGGTAGCTATGGCTACACCTTC. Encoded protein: CASRTPQEGSYGYTF.

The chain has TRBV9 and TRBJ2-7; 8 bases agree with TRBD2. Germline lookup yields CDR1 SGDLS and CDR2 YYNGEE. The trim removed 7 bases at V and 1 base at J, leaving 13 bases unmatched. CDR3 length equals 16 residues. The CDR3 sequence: CASGERGPRTSYEQYF. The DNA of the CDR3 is TGTGCCAGCGGGGAGCGGGGGCCCCGGACGTCCTACGAGCAGTACTTC.